Included here is one T cell receptor beta chain sequence, with context. This clone appeared a few times. Its antigen remains undetermined. Base qualities are missing; no much larger clone stands one base away. In the germline V gene (reference sequence), CDR1 corresponds to SEHNR and CDR2 to FQNEAQ. The CDR3 starts with the cysteine, ends with the phenylalanine, and has 13 residues. Only CDR3 DNA remains: 39 bases, in frame from the first base. V loses 5 bases, J loses 5 bases, and the germline ends lie 10 bases apart. This entry comes from a study of cytomegalovirus exposure and HLA in healthy donors (dated by TCRdb to 2017 to 2019). In terms of the full investigation: According to a later analysis, one platform produced both the roughly 110 validation repertoires and the 666 repertoires of the first cohort. Besides the first cohort of about 730 subjects, a separate validation cohort made up of 90 to 150 different subjects was used. High-throughput TCR immunosequencing, statistical association of individual TCRs with disease status, and machine learning were combined to predict cytomegalovirus infection status. The study aimed to test whether cataloging public T cell receptors could reveal signatures of past pathogen exposure. The full study reports these points: The validation cohort had no HLA typing available for a later analysis, so co-occurrence within that cohort was assessed over all 110 or so repertoires. In vitro tests confirmed that a few of the cytomegalovirus-associated TCR beta chains recognize cytomegalovirus antigens. It was suggested by the authors that the approach could potentially be generalized to other disease states and immunological phenotypes. A later analysis found that TCRs clustered in the first cohort also tended to co-occur in the 100 to 150 validation repertoires, with about 94% of cluster scores above 0. The study listed 164 TCR beta chains as associated with cytomegalovirus. While some public TCRs were present in many individuals, most TCR sequences turned up only very rarely across donors. The classifier was reported to diagnose cytomegalovirus status with high specificity and sensitivity in both the original cohort and the validation cohort.

Donors formed part of the validation cohort, which comprised about 120 subjects and was distinct from the first cohort of 670 or so subjects. Receptors were amplified or captured by the immunoSEQ multiplex PCR assay. Processing in the source paper ran as follows. A statistical classification framework was built for diagnosing cytomegalovirus status from the catalog of TCR beta chain sequences. TCRdb retrieved this table from immuneACCESS and kept in-frame rearrangements only. Not all clones are present; in checked studies, unresolved V genes account for under half, and no reason is known for the remainder. V, J and clone size are taken as reported in that table, and D and trimming were inferred from the DNA itself. The sample table contains about 220,000 clones; only one count was recorded for 85% to 95% of them. Approximately 0.99% of the sample is taken by the ten largest.

The clonotype was recovered from a woman between 18 and 30 years old in good health and CMV-seronegative. The V gene is TRBV7-9 and the J gene is TRBJ1-5; TRBD1 could be the D gene, as 5 bases match. The specimen was PBMCs. CDR3 region: CASSPTEYQPQHF. The DNA sequence is TGTGCCAGCAGCCCGACAGAGTATCAGCCCCAGCATTTT.